Listed below are T cell receptor beta chains from one sample, sequenced in a study of cytomegalovirus exposure and HLA in healthy donors. The data were produced by immunoSEQ multiplex PCR, yet TCRdb's version contains in-frame clones alone and is incomplete. This table has roughly 220,000 clones, roughly 80% appearing once. Input material: PBMCs. The receptor set was obtained from a young man in good health and CMV-seronegative. Each CDR3 is given with its conserved first and last residue. Each record gives: J gene, clone size, D gene, V gene, CDR3 protein, CDR3 DNA. A D gene is named only where the DNA matches it firmly. Size values are once, few and many counts, or a class for expanded clones, and some rows have none.

j_call: TRBJ1-1
clone_size: NA
d_call: NA
v_call: TRBV9
cdr3_aa: CASSVGGFAEAFF
cdr3_nt: TGTGCCAGCAGCGTAGGGGGCTTCGCTGAAGCTTTCTTT

j_call: TRBJ1-5
clone_size: NA
d_call: NA
v_call: TRBV29-1
cdr3_aa: CSAIGQPNQPQHF
cdr3_nt: TGCAGCGCTATTGGACAGCCGAATCAGCCCCAGCATTTT

j_call: TRBJ2-5
clone_size: once
d_call: NA
v_call: TRBV6-1
cdr3_aa: CASSAWTSETQYF
cdr3_nt: TGTGCCAGCAGTGCCTGGACTTCGGAGACCCAGTACTTC

j_call: TRBJ1-2
clone_size: NA
d_call: NA
v_call: TRBV4-2
cdr3_aa: CASTRGGNYGYTF
cdr3_nt: TGTGCCAGCACCCGCGGGGGTAACTATGGCTACACCTTC

j_call: TRBJ2-5
clone_size: NA
d_call: TRBD1
v_call: TRBV28
cdr3_aa: CASKQGAETQYF
cdr3_nt: TGTGCCAGCAAACAGGGGGCAGAGACCCAGTACTTC

j_call: TRBJ2-1
clone_size: NA
d_call: NA
v_call: TRBV11-3
cdr3_aa: CASSLGGGEQFF
cdr3_nt: TGTGCCAGCAGCCTAGGGGGGGGTGAGCAGTTCTTC

j_call: TRBJ2-2
clone_size: NA
d_call: NA
v_call: TRBV28
cdr3_aa: CASSFAKGLNTGELFF
cdr3_nt: TGTGCCAGCAGTTTCGCGAAGGGGCTGAACACCGGGGAGCTGTTTTTT

j_call: TRBJ2-1
clone_size: NA
d_call: TRBD1
v_call: TRBV5-1
cdr3_aa: CASSLEQGEYNEQFF
cdr3_nt: TGCGCCAGCAGCTTGGAACAGGGGGAGTACAATGAGCAGTTCTTC

j_call: TRBJ2-6
clone_size: NA
d_call: NA
v_call: TRBV19
cdr3_aa: CASSPRGASVLTF
cdr3_nt: TGTGCCAGTAGTCCCCGGGGGGCCAGCGTCCTGACTTTC

j_call: TRBJ2-2
clone_size: NA
d_call: TRBD1
v_call: TRBV9
cdr3_aa: CASSPRGTGNTGELFF
cdr3_nt: TGTGCCAGCAGCCCCCGTGGGACAGGGAATACCGGGGAGCTGTTTTTT

j_call: TRBJ2-7
clone_size: NA
d_call: NA
v_call: TRBV19
cdr3_aa: CASSIAPGGTYEQYF
cdr3_nt: TGTGCCAGTAGTATTGCCCCGGGGGGCACCTACGAGCAGTACTTC

j_call: TRBJ2-1
clone_size: NA
d_call: NA
v_call: TRBV7-9
cdr3_aa: CASSPTWGELNEQFF
cdr3_nt: TGTGCCAGCAGCCCGACCTGGGGGGAGTTGAATGAGCAGTTCTTC

j_call: TRBJ1-1
clone_size: once
d_call: NA
v_call: TRBV6-1
cdr3_aa: CASSERGAANTEAFF
cdr3_nt: TGTGCCAGCAGTGAACGGGGGGCGGCGAACACTGAAGCTTTCTTT

j_call: TRBJ2-5
clone_size: NA
d_call: NA
v_call: TRBV28
cdr3_aa: CASSSTGRTETQYF
cdr3_nt: TGTGCCAGCAGTTCGACAGGGAGGACGGAGACCCAGTACTTC

j_call: TRBJ1-5
clone_size: NA
d_call: NA
v_call: TRBV19
cdr3_aa: CGAGFLRQPQHF
cdr3_nt: TGTGGGGCGGGTTTTCTCCGTCAGCCCCAGCATTTT

j_call: TRBJ2-1
clone_size: NA
d_call: NA
v_call: TRBV29-1
cdr3_aa: CSVGPGLGNFF
cdr3_nt: TGCAGCGTGGGCCCGGGGTTGGGGAACTTCTTC

j_call: TRBJ2-3
clone_size: NA
d_call: TRBD2
v_call: TRBV2
cdr3_aa: CASSTSAGAAGTQYF
cdr3_nt: TGTGCCAGCAGTACCTCAGCGGGGGCCGCGGGTACGCAGTATTTT

j_call: TRBJ1-3
clone_size: NA
d_call: TRBD1
v_call: TRBV27
cdr3_aa: CASSSLRDRGPNTIYF
cdr3_nt: TGTGCCAGCAGTTCACTCCGGGACAGGGGACCCAACACCATATATTTT

j_call: TRBJ1-3
clone_size: few
d_call: NA
v_call: TRBV2
cdr3_aa: CASSEILFGNTIYF
cdr3_nt: TGTGCCAGCAGTGAAATCCTCTTCGGAAACACCATATATTTT

j_call: TRBJ1-5
clone_size: NA
d_call: TRBD1
v_call: TRBV2
cdr3_aa: CASSGGQGVQPQHF
cdr3_nt: TGTGCCAGCAGTGGGGGGCAGGGGGTCCAGCCCCAGCATTTT

j_call: TRBJ2-7
clone_size: NA
d_call: TRBD2
v_call: TRBV7-9
cdr3_aa: CASSLSLAGDPYEQYF
cdr3_nt: TGTGCCAGCAGCTTATCACTAGCGGGGGATCCCTACGAGCAGTACTTC

j_call: TRBJ1-4
clone_size: NA
d_call: NA
v_call: TRBV15
cdr3_aa: CATSRDQAGAEKLFF
cdr3_nt: TGTGCCACCAGCAGAGATCAGGCAGGGGCTGAAAAACTGTTTTTT

j_call: TRBJ2-5
clone_size: NA
d_call: TRBD2
v_call: TRBV5-1
cdr3_aa: CASSTERGGWETQYF
cdr3_nt: TGCGCCAGCAGCACTGAGCGGGGGGGCTGGGAGACCCAGTACTTC

j_call: TRBJ1-1
clone_size: NA
d_call: NA
v_call: TRBV20-1
cdr3_aa: CSARYSTEAFF
cdr3_nt: TGCAGTGCTAGATACTCCACTGAAGCTTTCTTT

j_call: TRBJ1-2
clone_size: NA
d_call: NA
v_call: TRBV7-9
cdr3_aa: CASSQPGGGNGYTF
cdr3_nt: TGTGCCAGCAGCCAACCGGGAGGGGGAAATGGCTACACCTTC

j_call: TRBJ1-3
clone_size: NA
d_call: NA
v_call: TRBV18
cdr3_aa: CASSARGPSPSGNTIYF
cdr3_nt: TGTGCCAGCTCAGCCAGGGGACCCAGTCCCTCTGGAAACACCATATATTTT

j_call: TRBJ2-1
clone_size: NA
d_call: NA
v_call: TRBV4-1
cdr3_aa: CASSQAQRKTYNEQFF
cdr3_nt: TGCGCCAGCAGCCAAGCCCAGCGGAAAACCTACAATGAGCAGTTCTTC

j_call: TRBJ1-6
clone_size: NA
d_call: TRBD1
v_call: TRBV27
cdr3_aa: CASSLGTGFGNSPLHF
cdr3_nt: TGTGCCAGCAGTTTGGGGACAGGATTCGGCAATTCACCCCTCCACTTT

j_call: TRBJ2-1
clone_size: NA
d_call: TRBD1
v_call: TRBV6-1
cdr3_aa: CASKGGTGLYNEQFF
cdr3_nt: TGTGCCAGCAAGGGGGGGACAGGGCTTTACAATGAGCAGTTCTTC

j_call: TRBJ2-7
clone_size: NA
d_call: TRBD1
v_call: TRBV28
cdr3_aa: CASSEPGQGYEQYF
cdr3_nt: TGTGCCAGCAGTGAGCCGGGACAGGGCTACGAGCAGTACTTC

j_call: TRBJ1-1
clone_size: NA
d_call: NA
v_call: TRBV27
cdr3_aa: CASSTGPSNTEAFF
cdr3_nt: TGTGCCAGCAGTACCGGTCCTTCGAACACTGAAGCTTTCTTT

j_call: TRBJ1-2
clone_size: NA
d_call: NA
v_call: TRBV4-1
cdr3_aa: CASSLVESPFYGYTF
cdr3_nt: TGCGCCAGCAGCCTCGTGGAGAGTCCCTTCTATGGCTACACCTTC

j_call: TRBJ2-2
clone_size: once
d_call: NA
v_call: TRBV19
cdr3_aa: CASISGTGELFF
cdr3_nt: TGTGCCAGTATATCAGGGACCGGGGAGCTGTTTTTT

j_call: TRBJ2-3
clone_size: NA
d_call: NA
v_call: TRBV5-6
cdr3_aa: CASSPGNTDTQYF
cdr3_nt: TGTGCCAGCAGCCCCGGGAACACAGATACGCAGTATTTT

j_call: TRBJ1-1
clone_size: NA
d_call: TRBD1
v_call: TRBV28
cdr3_aa: CASSFTDRVNTEAFF
cdr3_nt: TGTGCCAGCAGTTTTACCGACAGGGTGAACACTGAAGCTTTCTTT

j_call: TRBJ2-7
clone_size: NA
d_call: NA
v_call: TRBV29-1
cdr3_aa: CSVEFRAEQYF
cdr3_nt: TGCAGCGTTGAGTTCAGGGCCGAGCAGTACTTC

j_call: TRBJ2-1
clone_size: NA
d_call: TRBD2
v_call: TRBV10-2
cdr3_aa: CASSAGGGGYNEQFF
cdr3_nt: TGCGCCAGCAGTGCGGGGGGTGGGGGCTACAATGAGCAGTTCTTC

j_call: TRBJ2-5
clone_size: NA
d_call: TRBD1
v_call: TRBV11-2
cdr3_aa: CASSSGQLPGETQYF
cdr3_nt: TGTGCCAGCAGCTCGGGACAGCTCCCGGGGGAGACCCAGTACTTC

j_call: TRBJ1-2
clone_size: few
d_call: NA
v_call: TRBV20-1
cdr3_aa: CSARSGDGYTF
cdr3_nt: TGCAGTGCTAGAAGCGGAGATGGCTACACCTTC

j_call: TRBJ1-1
clone_size: NA
d_call: NA
v_call: TRBV28
cdr3_aa: CASRLIGGSRAFF
cdr3_nt: TGTGCCAGCAGACTTATCGGGGGATCAAGAGCTTTCTTT

j_call: TRBJ1-2
clone_size: NA
d_call: TRBD1
v_call: TRBV19
cdr3_aa: CASSKSQGVLYGYTF
cdr3_nt: TGTGCCAGTAGTAAATCCCAGGGGGTACTCTATGGCTACACCTTC

j_call: TRBJ2-1
clone_size: NA
d_call: NA
v_call: TRBV28
cdr3_aa: CASSFPGGLYNEQFF
cdr3_nt: TGTGCCAGCAGTTTTCCCGGGGGTCTGTACAATGAGCAGTTCTTC

j_call: TRBJ2-5
clone_size: NA
d_call: TRBD1
v_call: TRBV4-3
cdr3_aa: CASSLNRGETQYF
cdr3_nt: TGCGCCAGCAGCCTCAACAGGGGAGAGACCCAGTACTTC

j_call: TRBJ1-3
clone_size: NA
d_call: TRBD1
v_call: TRBV28
cdr3_aa: CASSFPGGSGNTIYF
cdr3_nt: TGTGCCAGCAGTTTCCCAGGGGGCTCTGGAAACACCATATATTTT

j_call: TRBJ2-2
clone_size: once
d_call: NA
v_call: TRBV7-9
cdr3_aa: CASSLQENTGELFF
cdr3_nt: TGTGCCAGCAGTCTTCAGGAGAACACCGGGGAGCTGTTTTTT

j_call: TRBJ2-7
clone_size: NA
d_call: TRBD1
v_call: TRBV6-5
cdr3_aa: CASSSVQGSYEQYF
cdr3_nt: TGTGCCAGCAGTTCCGTACAGGGGTCCTACGAGCAGTACTTC

j_call: TRBJ2-3
clone_size: NA
d_call: NA
v_call: TRBV21-1
cdr3_aa: CASSKHLDCTDTQYF
cdr3_nt: TGTGCCAGCAGCAAACACTTGGACTGCACAGATACGCAGTATTTT

j_call: TRBJ2-1
clone_size: NA
d_call: NA
v_call: TRBV5-1
cdr3_aa: CASSTSGYVSYNEQFF
cdr3_nt: TGCGCCAGCAGCACCTCGGGATACGTCTCCTACAATGAGCAGTTCTTC

j_call: TRBJ1-6
clone_size: NA
d_call: NA
v_call: TRBV28
cdr3_aa: CASSGTPNSPLHF
cdr3_nt: TGTGCCAGCAGTGGGACTCCGAATTCACCCCTCCACTTT